This TCR beta chain was captured by sequencing in a study of T-cell reconstitution after alpha-beta-depleted transplantation in children. The TCRbeta library incorporated unique molecular identifiers. In TCRdb, the PCR reads were re-called with MiXCR into one record per CDR3 protein. The sample includes 580,000 or so distinct CDR3 sequences, about 23% of them seen just once. Regarding this clonotype: Its antigen remains unknown.

V dropped 0 bases and J dropped 8 bases, with 12 bases sitting between them. Looked up from germline, CDR1 is SGDLS and CDR2 is YYNGEE. CDR3 length equals 14 residues. Notes on the study in general: The study reportedly traced alpha-beta T cells about two months after transplant to several hundred expanded graft clones. Surviving recipient T cells and thymic progenitors accounted for the high day-60 TCRbeta diversity observed in some patients. T-cell counts and diversity at one year following transplant were attributed mainly to newly produced T cells.

The chain carries TRBV9 and TRBJ2-1; D is undetermined. The receptor was isolated from a boy younger than two who had a stem cell transplant for acute myeloid leukemia, so the T cells may come from the graft donor. The sequencing used PBMCs, mostly from graft donor cells, collected 360 days after TCRalphabeta/CD19-depleted stem cell transplant. CDR3 region: CASSVEALGDEQFF. The CDR3 DNA sequence: TGTGCCAGCAGCGTAGAGGCCTTAGGAGATGAGCAGTTCTTC.